The sequence of this T cell receptor beta chain was determined in a study of beta chain features in type 1 diabetes. Germline assignment: CDR1 MDHEN and CDR2 SYDVKM. V lost 11 bases, J lost 5 bases, and 12 bases lay in between. This CDR3 is 11 amino acids long. For this clone: Antigen unknown.

Overall study results and limits: Across patients, naive, central memory and Treg TCRB repertoires exhibited apparently greater similarity than was observed across healthy donors.

Sorted populations were all over 95% pure. Expressed TCRB transcripts got sequenced, as all isolated RNA was reverse transcribed. Assay used: immunoSEQ multiplex PCR; TCRdb lists only in-frame clones, some missing. In the table there are roughly 170,000 clones, roughly an eighth of which are singletons. The TCR sequence derives from a young woman in good health. J is TRBJ1-2 and V is TRBV28, with D possibly matching TRBD1 (5 bases). Specimen: central memory CD4+ T cells from blood. CDR3 region: CAGSGGYGYTF. CDR3 in DNA: TGTGCCGGGTCCGGGGGATATGGCTACACCTTC.